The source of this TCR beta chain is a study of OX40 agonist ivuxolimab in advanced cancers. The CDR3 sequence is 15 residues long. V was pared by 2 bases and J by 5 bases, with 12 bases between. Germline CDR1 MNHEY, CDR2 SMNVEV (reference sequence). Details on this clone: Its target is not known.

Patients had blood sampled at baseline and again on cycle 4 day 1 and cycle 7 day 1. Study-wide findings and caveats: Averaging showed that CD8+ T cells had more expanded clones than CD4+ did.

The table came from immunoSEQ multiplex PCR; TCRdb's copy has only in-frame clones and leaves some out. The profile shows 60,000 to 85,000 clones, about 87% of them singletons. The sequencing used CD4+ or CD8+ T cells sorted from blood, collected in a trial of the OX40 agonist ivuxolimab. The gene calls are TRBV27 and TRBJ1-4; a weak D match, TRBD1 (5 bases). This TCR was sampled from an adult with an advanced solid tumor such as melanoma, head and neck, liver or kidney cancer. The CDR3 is CASSLEGRGNEKLFF. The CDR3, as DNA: TGTGCCAGCAGTTTAGAGGGGAGGGGAAATGAAAAACTGTTTTTT.